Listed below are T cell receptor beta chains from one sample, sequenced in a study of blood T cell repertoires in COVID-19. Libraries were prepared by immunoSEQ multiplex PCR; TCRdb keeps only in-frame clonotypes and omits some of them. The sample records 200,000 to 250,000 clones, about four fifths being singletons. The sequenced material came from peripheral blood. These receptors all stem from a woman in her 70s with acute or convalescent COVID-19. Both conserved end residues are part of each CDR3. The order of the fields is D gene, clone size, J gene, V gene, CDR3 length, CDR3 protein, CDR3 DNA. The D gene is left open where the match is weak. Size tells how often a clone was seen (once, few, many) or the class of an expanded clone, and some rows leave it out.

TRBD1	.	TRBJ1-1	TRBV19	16	CASYHRLGRGPTEAFF	TGTGCCAGCTACCACCGTTTGGGCAGGGGGCCTACTGAAGCTTTCTTT
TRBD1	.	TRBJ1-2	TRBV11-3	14	CASSLGSGGDGYTF	TGTGCCAGCAGCTTAGGTTCAGGGGGCGATGGCTACACCTTC
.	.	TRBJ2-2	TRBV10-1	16	CASSPNRTANTGELFF	TGCGCCAGCAGCCCGAACAGGACCGCGAACACCGGGGAGCTGTTTTTT
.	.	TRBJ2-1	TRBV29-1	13	CSVDFRPYNEQFF	TGCAGCGTCGACTTCCGGCCCTACAATGAGCAGTTCTTC
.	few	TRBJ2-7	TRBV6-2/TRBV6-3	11	CASSSYYEQYF	TGTGCCAGCAGCTCCTATTACGAGCAGTACTTC
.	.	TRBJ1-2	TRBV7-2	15	CASSLGGTFTYGYTF	TGTGCCAGCAGCTTAGGGGGGACTTTTACCTATGGCTACACCTTC
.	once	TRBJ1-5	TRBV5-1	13	CASRSTTNQPQHF	TGCGCCAGCAGATCAACAACCAATCAGCCCCAGCATTTT
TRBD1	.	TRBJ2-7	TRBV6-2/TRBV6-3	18	CASSSATGGLLSSYEQYF	TGTGCCAGCAGTTCTGCGACAGGGGGCCTTTTAAGCTCCTACGAGCAGTACTTC
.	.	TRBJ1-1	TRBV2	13	CASSGAGRTEAFF	TGTGCCAGCAGTGGGGCAGGGAGGACTGAAGCTTTCTTT
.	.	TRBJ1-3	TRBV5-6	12	CASSYRGNTIYF	TGTGCCAGCAGCTACCGGGGGAACACCATATATTTT
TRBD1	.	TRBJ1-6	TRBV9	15	CASSVRDRAWSPLHF	TGTGCCAGCAGCGTCCGGGACAGGGCTTGGTCACCCCTCCACTTT
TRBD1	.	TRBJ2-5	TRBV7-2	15	CASSLVGQGRETQYF	TGTGCCAGCAGCTTAGTGGGACAGGGACGGGAGACCCAGTACTTC
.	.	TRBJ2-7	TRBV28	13	CASSLSQGREQYF	TGTGCCAGCAGTCTCTCCCAGGGTCGGGAGCAGTACTTC
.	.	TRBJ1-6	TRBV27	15	CASSLVPGLNSPLHF	TGTGCCAGCAGTTTAGTTCCAGGGCTTAATTCACCCCTCCACTTT
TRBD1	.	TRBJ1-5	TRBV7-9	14	CASSLEGGSQPQHF	TGTGCCAGCAGCTTAGAAGGGGGCTCCCAGCCCCAGCATTTT
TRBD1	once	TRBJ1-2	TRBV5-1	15	CASSEGQGGNYGYTF	TGCGCCAGCAGCGAGGGACAGGGAGGGAACTATGGCTACACCTTC
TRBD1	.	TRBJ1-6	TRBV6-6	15	CASSYSGQGNSPLHF	TGTGCCAGCAGTTACTCCGGACAGGGTAATTCACCCCTCCACTTT
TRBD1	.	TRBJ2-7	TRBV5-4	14	CASSLRDSSYEQYF	TGTGCCAGCAGCTTGCGGGACAGCTCCTACGAGCAGTACTTC
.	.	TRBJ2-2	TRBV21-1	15	CASSKPSRGTGELFF	TGTGCCAGCAGCAAACCCTCAAGGGGCACCGGGGAGCTGTTTTTT
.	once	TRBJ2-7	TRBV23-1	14	CASSQSESRVGQYF	TGCGCCAGCAGTCAATCGGAATCCCGGGTCGGTCAGTACTTC
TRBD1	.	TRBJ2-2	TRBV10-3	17	CAISEPAGTGVAGELFF	TGTGCCATCAGTGAACCGGCCGGGACAGGGGTAGCCGGGGAGCTGTTTTTT
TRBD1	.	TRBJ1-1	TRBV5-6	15	CASRIRDRPNTEAFF	TGTGCCAGCCGAATCAGGGACAGACCGAACACTGAAGCTTTCTTT
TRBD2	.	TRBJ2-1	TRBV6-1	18	CASSGPRSSGASYNEQFF	TGTGCCAGCAGTGGGCCACGATCTAGCGGAGCTTCCTACAATGAGCAGTTCTTC
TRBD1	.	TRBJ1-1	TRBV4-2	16	CASSQEGTGSDTEAFF	TGTGCCAGCAGCCAAGAGGGGACAGGGTCGGACACTGAAGCTTTCTTT
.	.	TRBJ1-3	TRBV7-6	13	CASSPRSGNTIYF	TGTGCCAGCAGCCCACGGAGTGGAAACACCATATATTTT
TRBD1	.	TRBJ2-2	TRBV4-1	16	CASSHPLGGTTGELFF	TGCGCCAGCAGCCACCCCCTAGGGGGCACCACCGGGGAGCTGTTTTTT
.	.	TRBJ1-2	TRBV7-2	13	CASSFGQSYGYTF	TGTGCCAGCAGCTTTGGACAGTCATATGGCTACACCTTC
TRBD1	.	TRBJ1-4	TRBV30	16	CAWSVQGEATNEKLFF	TGTGCCTGGAGTGTACAGGGGGAAGCAACTAATGAAAAACTGTTTTTT
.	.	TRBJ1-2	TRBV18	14	CASSPRPGRYGYTF	TGTGCCAGCTCACCACGTCCAGGGCGCTATGGCTACACCTTC
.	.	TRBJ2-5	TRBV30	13	CAWSVLNGETQYF	TGTGCCTGGAGTGTACTAAATGGGGAGACCCAGTACTTC
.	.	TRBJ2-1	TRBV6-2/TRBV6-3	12	CASSYSHNEQFF	TGTGCCAGCAGTTATTCTCACAATGAGCAGTTCTTC
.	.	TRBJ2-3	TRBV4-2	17	CASSQDYRGASTDTQYF	TGTGCCAGCAGCCAAGATTACCGGGGTGCTAGCACAGATACGCAGTATTTT
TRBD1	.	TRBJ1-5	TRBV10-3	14	CAISGDRRNQPQHF	TGTGCCATCAGTGGGGACAGGAGAAATCAGCCCCAGCATTTT
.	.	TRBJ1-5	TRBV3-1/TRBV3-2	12	CASSLGGQPQHF	TGTGCCAGCAGTCTTGGAGGACAGCCCCAGCATTTT
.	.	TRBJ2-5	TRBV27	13	CASSFGGEETQYF	TGTGCCAGCAGTTTCGGCGGGGAAGAGACCCAGTACTTC
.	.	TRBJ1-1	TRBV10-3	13	CAISGARVTEAFF	TGTGCCATCAGTGGGGCGAGGGTAACTGAAGCTTTCTTT
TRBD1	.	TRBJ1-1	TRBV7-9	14	CASSSRTGATEAFF	TGTGCCAGCAGCTCCCGGACAGGAGCCACTGAAGCTTTCTTT